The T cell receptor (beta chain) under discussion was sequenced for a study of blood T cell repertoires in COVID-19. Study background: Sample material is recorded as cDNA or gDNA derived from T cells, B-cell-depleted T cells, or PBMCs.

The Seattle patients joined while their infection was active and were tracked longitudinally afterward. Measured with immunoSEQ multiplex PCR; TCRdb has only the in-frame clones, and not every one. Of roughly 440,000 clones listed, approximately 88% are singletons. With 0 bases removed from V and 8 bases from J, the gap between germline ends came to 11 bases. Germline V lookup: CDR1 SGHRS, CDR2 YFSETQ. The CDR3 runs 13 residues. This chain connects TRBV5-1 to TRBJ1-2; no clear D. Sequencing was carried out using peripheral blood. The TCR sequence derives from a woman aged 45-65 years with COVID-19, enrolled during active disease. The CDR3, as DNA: TGCGCCAGCAGCTTGGACGGGGTCGGCGGCTACACCTTC. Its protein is CASSLDGVGGYTF. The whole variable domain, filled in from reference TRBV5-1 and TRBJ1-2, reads KAGVTQTPRYLIKTRGQQVTLSCSPISGHRSVSWYQQTPGQGLQFLFEYFSETQRNKGNFPGRFSGRQFSNSRSEMNVSTLELGDSALYLCASSLDGVGGYTFGSGTRLTVV.